This T cell receptor (beta chain) was documented in a study of tumor-infiltrating lymphocytes in oesophageal squamous cell carcinoma. TCRdb reprocessed the PCR reads with MiXCR, giving one entry per CDR3 protein. This sample has 8,500 to 9,000 distinct CDR3 sequences, with 55% to 80% found just once. V was pared by 3 bases and J by 2 bases, with 6 bases between. This CDR3 has 13 amino acids. The germline V gene encodes CDR1 SGHVS and CDR2 FNYEAQ. This sequence was found in a female donor with esophageal squamous cell carcinoma. The specimen was esophageal tumor tissue. The chain recombines TRBV7-6 with TRBJ2-3; TRBD1 or TRBD2 may be the D gene (5 bases each). The CDR3 DNA sequence: TGTGCCAGCAGCTTCGGGACCACAGATACGCAGTATTTT. Protein: CASSFGTTDTQYF.